This T cell receptor beta chain stems from a study of T-cell memory formation after mild COVID-19. TCRdb passed the 5' RACE reads through MiXCR, listing each CDR3 protein once. The sample consists of under 200,000 distinct CDR3 sequences, 10% to 15% of them appearing once. The CDR3 length is 13 residues. V lost 3 bases and J lost 0, with 5 bases in between. In germline, CDR1 is SGHTA, CDR2 FQGNSA. About this clonotype: The antigen is not known.

Points from the study as a whole: Some clones that responded turned up in pre-infection memory, which suggests that cross-reactive memory joined in.

Specimen: PBMCs or a T cell subset sorted from them (not recorded which). This sequence joins TRBV7-2 and TRBJ2-5; D uncertain. This TCR was recovered from a man aged 18 to 29 who had mild COVID-19 (a few samples of this study predate the infection). Cell type and time point are not known. CDR3 coding DNA: TGTGCCAGCAGCTTCTCGTACCAAGAGACCCAGTACTTC. As protein: CASSFSYQETQYF.